This T cell receptor beta chain was documented in a study of blood T cell repertoires in COVID-19. Study-level background: COVID-19 samples from acute and convalescent phases originated in the United States, Italy and Spain. T cells, B-cell-depleted T cells, or PBMCs provided the cDNA or gDNA that served as material.

V lost 1 base to trimming and J lost 7 bases; unmatched junction nucleotides: 4. Germline V gene sequence: CDR1 SGHTA, CDR2 FQGNSA. The CDR3 is 13 residues long. This clone was picked up a small number of times. Authors' methods: Amplification of reference gene primers was used by the study to estimate nucleated cell counts. Data came from immunoSEQ multiplex PCR; TCRdb stores just in-frame clones and leaves some out. From that table come the V and J calls and clone size; the DNA was used to work out D and trimming. The sample shows 180,000 or so clones, more than 60% of them seen only once. The receptor comes from a man aged 45-65 years who had recovered from COVID-19. The sample taken for sequencing was peripheral blood. The chain recombines TRBV7-2 with TRBJ2-7; 7 bases agree with TRBD2. CDR3 region: CASSLDPLAEQYF. The CDR3 DNA reads TGTGCCAGCAGCTTAGACCCACTAGCGGAGCAGTACTTC.